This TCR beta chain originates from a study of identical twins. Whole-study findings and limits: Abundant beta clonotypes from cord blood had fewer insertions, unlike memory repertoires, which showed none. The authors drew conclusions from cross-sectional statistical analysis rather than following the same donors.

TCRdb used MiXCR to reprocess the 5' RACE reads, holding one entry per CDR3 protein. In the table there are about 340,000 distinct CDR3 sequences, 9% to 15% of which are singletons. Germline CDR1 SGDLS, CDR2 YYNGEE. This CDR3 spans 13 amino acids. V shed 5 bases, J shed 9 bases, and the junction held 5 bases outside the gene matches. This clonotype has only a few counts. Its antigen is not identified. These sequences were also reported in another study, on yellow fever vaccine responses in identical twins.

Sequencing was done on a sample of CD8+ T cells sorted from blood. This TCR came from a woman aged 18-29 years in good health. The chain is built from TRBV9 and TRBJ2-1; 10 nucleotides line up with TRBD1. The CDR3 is CASRGTGEGEQFF. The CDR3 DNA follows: TGTGCCAGCAGGGGGACAGGGGAGGGTGAGCAGTTCTTC. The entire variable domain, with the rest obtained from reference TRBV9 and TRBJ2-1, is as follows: DSGVTQTPKHLITATGQRVTLRCSPRSGDLSVYWYQQSLDQGLQFLIQYYNGEERAKGNILERFSAQQFPDLHSELNLSSLELGDSALYFCASRGTGEGEQFFGPGTRLTVL.